A selection of T cell receptor beta chains follows, all from one sample in a study of blood T cell repertoires in COVID-19. Clones were read by immunoSEQ multiplex PCR, and TCRdb kept only the in-frame ones, dropping some. This table has about 170,000 clones, 70% to 85% appearing once. The sample was PBMCs or T cells enriched from blood (not recorded which). The receptors shown here come from a woman in her 70s in a cohort exposed to, infected with or recovered from COVID-19 (not recorded which). Both conserved end residues are part of each CDR3. A D gene is named only where the DNA matches it firmly. Clone sizes are given selectively: once, few, many, or a class where the clone is expanded.

clone_size,v_call,d_call,j_call,cdr3_aa,cdr3_nt
few,TRBV5-5,-,TRBJ1-3,CASSLAQRGNTIYF,TGTGCCAGCAGCTTGGCACAGAGAGGAAACACCATATATTTT
once,TRBV28,-,TRBJ1-4,CASRTQGMSHEKLFF,TGTGCCAGCAGGACCCAGGGCATGAGTCATGAAAAACTGTTTTTT
-,TRBV19,TRBD2,TRBJ2-1,CASSIDRRLAGGPYNEQFF,TGTGCCAGTAGTATAGATCGTAGGCTAGCGGGAGGGCCATACAATGAGCAGTTCTTC
-,TRBV19,-,TRBJ1-3,CASSEKGWASSGNTIYF,TGTGCCAGTAGTGAAAAGGGGTGGGCCTCTTCTGGAAACACCATATATTTT
-,TRBV30,-,TRBJ1-4,CAWSEGGGEKLFF,TGTGCCTGGAGTGAAGGGGGAGGGGAAAAACTGTTTTTT
few,TRBV28,-,TRBJ2-3,CASSTYSSASESDTQYF,TGTGCCAGCAGCACATATTCTTCGGCTAGCGAGTCCGATACGCAGTATTTT
few,TRBV3-1/TRBV3-2,TRBD1,TRBJ1-5,CASSAGQWNQPQHF,TGTGCCAGCAGCGCGGGACAGTGGAATCAGCCCCAGCATTTT
-,TRBV30,-,TRBJ2-7,CAWSLGVQYYEQYF,TGTGCCTGGAGCCTAGGGGTCCAGTACTACGAGCAGTACTTC
-,TRBV5-1,TRBD2,TRBJ2-3,CASSRRESTDTQYF,TGCGCCAGCAGCAGGCGGGAGAGCACAGATACGCAGTATTTT
-,TRBV6-2/TRBV6-3,-,TRBJ2-5,CASSLPDWGGVVGTQYF,TGTGCCAGCAGTCTACCAGATTGGGGGGGCGTCGTCGGGACCCAGTACTTC
many,TRBV13,TRBD1,TRBJ2-2,CASSEEGQGNTGELFF,TGTGCCAGCAGCGAGGAAGGACAGGGGAACACCGGGGAGCTGTTTTTT
-,TRBV20-1,-,TRBJ1-6,CSASIRLNSPLHF,TGCAGTGCTAGTATCAGATTAAATTCACCCCTCCACTTT
-,TRBV27,-,TRBJ2-7,CASRKPGGSVYEQYF,TGTGCCAGCAGGAAACCGGGTGGTAGCGTCTACGAGCAGTACTTC
-,TRBV11-2,TRBD1,TRBJ1-1,CASSSHRQGTYHTEAFF,TGTGCCAGCAGCTCGCACCGACAGGGGACCTATCACACTGAAGCTTTCTTT
-,TRBV18,-,TRBJ1-1,CASSGQINTEAFF,TGTGCCAGCTCGGGCCAAATAAACACTGAAGCTTTCTTT
-,TRBV9,-,TRBJ2-1,CASSATVGSSYNEQFF,TGTGCCAGCAGCGCGACAGTGGGAAGCTCCTACAATGAGCAGTTCTTC
-,TRBV7-9,-,TRBJ2-3,CAYRGGSTDTQYF,TGTGCCTACCGTGGCGGGAGCACAGATACGCAGTATTTT
-,TRBV7-9,-,TRBJ2-5,CASSQTGGEGQTQYF,TGTGCCAGCAGCCAGACAGGCGGGGAGGGGCAGACCCAGTACTTC
-,TRBV25-1,TRBD1,TRBJ2-6,CASSGTGTAGANVLTF,TGTGCCAGTTCCGGGACAGGGACTGCTGGGGCCAACGTCCTGACTTTC
-,TRBV6-2/TRBV6-3,-,TRBJ1-5,CASSNNHVNQPQHF,TGTGCCAGCAGCAACAACCATGTCAATCAGCCCCAGCATTTT
-,TRBV4-3,TRBD2,TRBJ2-1,CASSQQLIAGDYNEQFF,TGCGCCAGCAGCCAACAACTAATAGCGGGAGACTACAATGAGCAGTTCTTC
few,TRBV11-2,-,TRBJ1-1,CASSLWAGALNTEAFF,TGTGCCAGCAGCTTATGGGCAGGGGCATTGAACACTGAAGCTTTCTTT
-,TRBV7-9,TRBD1,TRBJ1-4,CASSQDRGTNEKLFF,TGTGCCAGCAGCCAGGACAGGGGGACGAATGAAAAACTGTTTTTT
-,TRBV7-8,-,TRBJ2-7,CASKPGITYEQYF,TGTGCCAGCAAACCGGGTATTACCTACGAGCAGTACTTC
once,TRBV27,TRBD1,TRBJ2-1,CASSPGGSYNEQFF,TGTGCCAGCAGCCCAGGGGGCTCCTACAATGAGCAGTTCTTC
-,TRBV6-1,TRBD1,TRBJ2-2,CASSERFWTGKTNGELFF,TGTGCCAGCAGTGAAAGGTTTTGGACAGGAAAAACTAACGGGGAGCTGTTTTTT
-,TRBV28,TRBD2,TRBJ2-5,CASTGGLAGGTETQYF,TGTGCCAGCACGGGCGGACTAGCGGGAGGAACAGAGACCCAGTACTTC
-,TRBV4-1,TRBD2,TRBJ2-1,CASSQDKTSGPYNEQFF,TGCGCCAGCAGCCAAGATAAAACTAGCGGACCCTACAATGAGCAGTTCTTC
-,TRBV18,TRBD2,TRBJ2-6,CASSPPKAGVGANVLTF,TGTGCCAGCTCACCACCTAAAGCGGGAGTTGGGGCCAACGTCCTGACTTTC
-,TRBV25-1,-,TRBJ2-1,CASSEYHGENEQFF,TGTGCCAGCAGTGAATATCATGGAGAAAATGAGCAGTTCTTC
-,TRBV5-1,-,TRBJ1-1,CASSQQGRQNTEAFF,TGCGCCAGCAGCCAGCAGGGGAGACAGAACACTGAAGCTTTCTTT
-,TRBV28,TRBD1,TRBJ1-4,CASSRQGEEKLFF,TGTGCCAGCAGTCGACAGGGCGAGGAAAAACTGTTTTTT
once,TRBV20-1,TRBD1,TRBJ1-5,CSASAYRGTYSNQPQHF,TGCAGTGCTAGTGCGTACAGGGGGACTTATAGCAATCAGCCCCAGCATTTT
-,TRBV3-1/TRBV3-2,TRBD1,TRBJ2-5,CASSSGTAETQYF,TGTGCCAGCAGCTCCGGGACAGCAGAGACCCAGTACTTC
-,TRBV19,-,TRBJ1-6,CASSTFFGGQGNSPLHF,TGTGCCAGTAGTACCTTCTTTGGGGGACAAGGAAATTCACCCCTCCACTTT
-,TRBV5-6,TRBD2,TRBJ2-1,CASSTRRGGNEQFF,TGTGCCAGCAGCACCCGGCGGGGGGGCAATGAGCAGTTCTTC
-,TRBV6-5,-,TRBJ1-2,CASSPSQGGYTF,TGTGCCAGCAGTCCGAGTCAGGGGGGCTACACCTTC
-,TRBV7-9,-,TRBJ1-2,CASSLALIRGDGYTF,TGTGCCAGCAGCTTAGCGCTAATACGGGGAGATGGCTACACCTTC
-,TRBV5-1,TRBD1,TRBJ1-5,CASSWGTGRFQPQHF,TGCGCCAGCAGCTGGGGGACAGGGCGGTTTCAGCCCCAGCATTTT
-,TRBV12-3/TRBV12-4,-,TRBJ2-2,CASSPYTGELFF,TGTGCCAGCAGTCCTTACACCGGGGAGCTGTTTTTT
-,TRBV19,-,TRBJ1-5,CASSKVWGGSDQPQHF,TGTGCCAGTAGTAAGGTTTGGGGGGGCTCTGATCAGCCCCAGCATTTT
-,TRBV27,-,TRBJ1-1,CASSLISGTEAFF,TGTGCCAGCAGTTTAATCTCGGGAACTGAAGCTTTCTTT
-,TRBV18,-,TRBJ1-3,CASSSKQGTGNTIYF,TGTGCCAGCTCCTCCAAACAGGGAACTGGAAACACCATATATTTT
-,TRBV5-5,TRBD1,TRBJ1-1,CASSRDPTGVGNTEAFF,TGTGCCAGCAGCCGAGATCCGACAGGGGTGGGGAACACTGAAGCTTTCTTT
-,TRBV18,TRBD1,TRBJ1-4,CASSPRTGGAGEKLFF,TGTGCCAGCTCACCACGGACAGGGGGCGCGGGAGAAAAACTGTTTTTT
few,TRBV9,TRBD1,TRBJ2-1,CASSTLQGWNEQFF,TGTGCCAGCAGCACCTTACAGGGGTGGAATGAGCAGTTCTTC
-,TRBV28,TRBD2,TRBJ2-5,CASGTTAETQYF,TGTGCCAGCGGGACTACTGCGGAGACCCAGTACTTC
-,TRBV28,-,TRBJ1-3,CASSLGQGIIIYF,TGTGCCAGCAGTTTAGGGCAGGGCATTATCATATATTTT
-,TRBV5-4,TRBD1,TRBJ2-1,CASSPSDRWDEQFF,TGTGCCAGCAGCCCATCGGACAGGTGGGATGAGCAGTTCTTC
-,TRBV6-1,-,TRBJ2-7,CASSEGTTYEQYF,TGTGCCAGCAGTGAAGGGACTACCTACGAGCAGTACTTC
-,TRBV4-2,-,TRBJ1-5,CASSQDRELNQPQHF,TGTGCCAGCAGCCAAGACAGGGAACTCAATCAGCCCCAGCATTTT
-,TRBV7-7,-,TRBJ2-1,CASSRGDSYNEQFF,TGTGCTAGCAGCCGCGGAGACTCCTACAATGAGCAGTTCTTC
-,TRBV10-3,TRBD1,TRBJ1-4,CATRPGGFANEKLFF,TGTGCCACCAGACCAGGGGGGTTCGCTAATGAAAAACTGTTTTTT
-,TRBV11-3,TRBD1,TRBJ1-1,CASSLAGQSNTEAFF,TGTGCCAGCAGCTTAGCGGGACAGTCGAACACTGAAGCTTTCTTT
-,TRBV18,TRBD1,TRBJ1-1,CASSPQGAHNTEAFF,TGTGCCAGCTCACCTCAGGGGGCCCATAACACTGAAGCTTTCTTT
-,TRBV2,TRBD2,TRBJ2-1,CASSGALAGVSEQFF,TGTGCCAGCAGTGGGGCACTAGCGGGAGTCAGTGAGCAGTTCTTC
-,TRBV7-6,TRBD1,TRBJ2-5,CASSVGQGAGETQYF,TGTGCCAGCAGCGTAGGACAGGGGGCAGGAGAGACCCAGTACTTC
-,TRBV6-2/TRBV6-3,-,TRBJ2-7,CASSYSSYEQYF,TGTGCCAGTAGTTATTCTAGCTACGAGCAGTACTTC
-,TRBV5-1,-,TRBJ2-1,CASTRGWQGVDEQFF,TGCGCCAGCACCCGGGGGTGGCAGGGGGTTGATGAGCAGTTCTTC
-,TRBV11-2,TRBD2,TRBJ2-7,CASSLVAGGSPFQYF,TGTGCCAGCAGCTTAGTAGCGGGAGGATCTCCATTCCAGTACTTC